These 27 T cell receptor beta chains came from one sample sequenced in a study of CD8+ T cells in alopecia areata. The sample's treatment: oral pan-JAK inhibitor, 5-10 mg twice daily. Sequencing templates came from extracted RNA that was reverse transcribed into cDNA. Generated by immunoSEQ multiplex PCR, the TCRdb table keeps only in-frame clones and is missing some. The data show some 200,000 clones, about 57% seen once. The source was CD4+ T cells sorted from blood, collected at week 4, from a patient treated with tofacitinib. Source of these receptors: a human donor with alopecia areata.

This clone was detected only a few times. A read error is likely, as this CDR3 ends without the conserved phenylalanine or tryptophan. The chain has TRBV9 and TRBJ2-2, with 9 bases that match TRBD1. This CDR3 has 15 residues. Unmatched junction bases numbered 2, after V lost 4 bases and J lost 1 base. Germline V gives CDR1 SGDLS, CDR2 YYNGEE. This chain's CDR3 is CASSKGQGNTGELFL. For the CDR3, the DNA is TGTGCCAGCAGCAAGGGACAGGGGAACACCGGGGAGCTGTTTTTA.

This clone was counted between two and nine times. The chain couples TRBV2 to TRBJ2-3; D is uncertain. Trimming took off 6 bases at V and 3 bases at J, with 7 bases between the two ends. Looked up from germline, CDR1 is SNHLY and CDR2 is FYNNEI. The CDR3 is 12 amino acids. The CDR3 nucleotides read TGTGCCAGCAGCCAGAGTACAGATACGCAGTATTTT. Protein: CASSQSTDTQYF.

V usage is TRBV20-1 and J usage is TRBJ1-4, with no clear D. Trimming removed 6 bases at V and 7 bases at J, with 9 bases between. CDR3 length: 11 residues. CDR1 DFQATT and CDR2 SNEGSKA come from the germline V gene (reference sequence). The CDR3 is CSAFLGEKLFF. DNA of the CDR3: TGCAGTGCATTTCTGGGTGAAAAACTGTTTTTT.

V usage is TRBV5-5 and J usage is TRBJ1-1, with 7 bases identical to TRBD1. Germline CDR1 SGHKS, CDR2 YYEKEE (reference sequence). The V and J ends lost 0 bases and 0 bases, in that order; junction bases with no gene match: 5. The CDR3 has 16 amino acids. The CDR3 coding sequence is TGTGCCAGCAGCTTGGCGGGGACAGTAATGAACACTGAAGCTTTCTTT. This encodes CASSLAGTVMNTEAFF. Drawing the rest from reference TRBV5-5 and TRBJ1-1, the complete variable domain is DAGVTQSPTHLIKTRGQQVTLRCSPISGHKSVSWYQQVLGQGPQFIFQYYEKEERGRGNFPDRFSARQFPNYSSELNVNALLLGDSALYLCASSLAGTVMNTEAFFGQGTRLTVV.

The J gene is TRBJ2-7, the V gene TRBV2; 9 bases are a match to TRBD2. The germline gives CDR1 SNHLY, CDR2 FYNNEI. This CDR3 spans 15 amino acids. J gave up 0 bases and V 7 bases, and 7 bases lay outside the gene matches. The CDR3 sequence: CASNRASGASYEQYF. In DNA, the CDR3 is TGTGCCAGCAATAGGGCTAGCGGGGCCTCCTACGAGCAGTACTTC. Full variable domain (missing parts from reference TRBV2 and TRBJ2-7): EPEVTQTPSHQVTQMGQEVILRCVPISNHLYFYWYRQILGQKVEFLVSFYNNEISEKSEIFDDQFSVERPDGSNFTLKIRSTKLEDSAMYFCASNRASGASYEQYFGPGTRLTVT.

In this sample, this clone turned up a few times. This chain links TRBV29-1 with TRBJ1-2; D gene ambiguous. Germline V gene sequence: CDR1 SQVTM, CDR2 ANQGSEA. With 6 bases removed from V and 1 base from J, the gap between germline ends came to 9 bases. The length of the CDR3 is 12 residues. The CDR3 nucleotides are TGCAGCGTCTTAGATCTTAACTATGGCTACACCTTC. Translated: CSVLDLNYGYTF.

The chain recombines TRBV7-2 with TRBJ2-7, with 7 bases matching TRBD1. CDR1 SGHTA and CDR2 FQGNSA come from the germline V gene. Trimming removed 5 bases from V and 6 bases from J; junction bases left unmatched: 7. The CDR3 has 13 residues. Here the CDR3 reads CASSARQGSEQYF. The CDR3, as DNA: TGTGCCAGCAGCGCTCGACAGGGCTCCGAGCAGTACTTC. Supplemented by reference TRBV7-2 and TRBJ2-7, the full variable domain reads GAGVSQSPSNKVTEKGKDVELRCDPISGHTALYWYRQSLGQGLEFLIYFQGNSAPDKSGLPSDRFSAERTGGSVSTLTIQRTQQEDSAVYLCASSARQGSEQYFGPGTRLTVT.

This clone has more than one count but fewer than ten. Other nucleotide sequences from this sample produce the same CDR3. The chain combines TRBV7-2 with TRBJ1-1; D possibly corresponds to TRBD1 (5 bases). The CDR3 runs 14 residues. V lost 3 bases and J lost 1, with 9 bases in between. The germline gives CDR1 SGHTA, CDR2 FQGNSA. The CDR3 sequence is CASSLDIRNTEAFF. CDR3 coding DNA: TGTGCCAGCAGCTTGGACATCAGGAACACTGAAGCTTTCTTT.

V gene TRBV6-5 combines with J gene TRBJ2-7, with D hard to call. V lost 1 base and J 5 bases, leaving 18 bases between the germline ends. The CDR3 runs 16 residues. Per the germline V gene, CDR1 is MNHEY and CDR2 is SVGAGI. CDR3 bases: TGTGCCAGCAGTTACTTCGTACGAGGAGCTTACGACGAGCAGTACTTC. This translates into CASSYFVRGAYDEQYF.

J is TRBJ1-2 and V is TRBV30; D perhaps matches TRBD1 (5 bases). V lost 4 bases, J lost 8 bases, and 11 bases lay in between. Germline values: CDR1 GTSNPN, CDR2 SVGIG (reference sequence). The CDR3 consists of 11 residues. This chain's CDR3 is CAWTLGGGYTF. The CDR3 nucleotides are TGTGCCTGGACCCTGGGGGGAGGCTACACCTTC.

The chain carries TRBV27 and TRBJ2-1, with D possibly TRBD2 on 6 matching bases. The germline CDR1 and CDR2 sequences are MNHEY and SMNVEV (reference sequence). The V and J ends lost 6 bases and 4 bases respectively, with 19 bases between them. There are 16 residues in the CDR3. The CDR3 region has the DNA TGTGCCAGCAGCCAACCCTTGGCGGGGCGATACAATGAGCAGTTCTTC. It yields the protein CASSQPLAGRYNEQFF.

The V and J genes are TRBV30 and TRBJ2-2; TRBD2 might be the D (6 bases). The CDR3 totals 15 residues. Per the germline V gene, CDR1 is GTSNPN and CDR2 is SVGIG (reference sequence). Trimming took off 0 bases at V and 7 bases at J, with 15 bases between the two ends. CDR3 in amino acids: CAWSVPSGRSGELFF. The CDR3, as DNA: TGTGCCTGGAGTGTACCTTCAGGGAGGAGCGGGGAGCTGTTTTTT. Full variable domain (missing parts from reference TRBV30 and TRBJ2-2): SQTIHQWPATLVQPVGSPLSLECTVEGTSNPNLYWYRQAAGRGLQLLFYSVGIGQISSEVPQNLSASRPQDRQFILSSKKLLLSDSGFYLCAWSVPSGRSGELFFGEGSRLTVL.

The V gene is TRBV27, the J gene TRBJ1-5; D remains unclear. The germline V gene encodes CDR1 MNHEY and CDR2 SMNVEV (reference sequence). The CDR3 consists of 14 residues. V was trimmed by 7 bases and J by 2 bases, leaving 12 bases between them. CDR3 region: CASIWPGRNQPQHF. The CDR3 DNA follows: TGTGCCAGCATCTGGCCTGGTCGCAATCAGCCCCAGCATTTT.

The genes are TRBV29-1 and TRBJ1-2, with D unclear. CDR3 size: 11 residues. CDR1 and CDR2 (germline): SQVTM, ANQGSEA. V lost 0 bases, J lost 12 bases, and 11 bases lay in between. The CDR3 loop reads CSVEEGTRHTF. The DNA of the CDR3 is TGCAGCGTTGAAGAAGGAACACGGCACACCTTC.

The chain employs TRBV25-1 and TRBJ1-2; weak D call: TRBD1 (6 bases). Trimming stripped 1 base from V and 0 bases from J, with 9 bases between. Per germline, CDR1 MGHDK and CDR2 SYGVNS. The CDR3 is made up of 15 amino acids. The CDR3 DNA sequence: TGTGCCAGCAGTGAATGGACAGCTTCTAACTATGGCTACACCTTC. Protein: CASSEWTASNYGYTF.

The chain joins TRBV7-8 to TRBJ2-1; the match to TRBD2 covers 7 bases. The V gene end was trimmed by 5 bases and the J gene end by 0 bases; junction bases not matched to a gene: 7. This CDR3 region has 16 residues. Germline loops: CDR1 SGHVS, CDR2 FQNEAQ. The CDR3 DNA reads TGTGCCAGCAGCAGAACTGGCGGGAGCTCCTACAATGAGCAGTTCTTC. Its translation: CASSRTGGSSYNEQFF.

The rearrangement links TRBV25-1 to TRBJ1-2; no clear D. The V end was cut by 5 bases, the J end by 0 bases, with 16 bases between. The CDR3 has 16 amino acids. Germline values: CDR1 MGHDK, CDR2 SYGVNS. CDR3 protein: CASSTSEAASNYGYTF. In DNA, the CDR3 is TGTGCCAGCAGTACATCGGAGGCGGCGTCTAACTATGGCTACACCTTC.

This rearrangement joins TRBV2 to TRBJ2-1; TRBD2 agrees at 13 bases. The CDR3 extends over 13 amino acids. The germline CDR1 and CDR2 sequences are SNHLY and FYNNEI. V lost 8 bases to trimming and J lost 7 bases; unmatched junction nucleotides: 2. The CDR3 region has the DNA TGTGCCAGCGAGGGACTAGCGGGGAATGAGCAGTTCTTC. Translation: CASEGLAGNEQFF.

This clone was counted a single time. The identical CDR3 is also encoded by other nucleotide sequences in the sample. The chain employs TRBV30 and TRBJ1-2, with a tentative D call TRBD1 (6 bases). The ends were cut back, 5 bases at V and 4 bases at J, with 11 bases in the middle. The CDR3 extends over 12 amino acids. Germline lookup yields CDR1 GTSNPN and CDR2 SVGIG (reference sequence). The CDR3 DNA follows: TGTGCCTGGCAACAGGGCAGCTATGGCTACACCTTC. Its translation: CAWQQGSYGYTF. Drawing the rest from reference TRBV30 and TRBJ1-2, the complete variable domain is SQTIHQWPATLVQPVGSPLSLECTVEGTSNPNLYWYRQAAGRGLQLLFYSVGIGQISSEVPQNLSASRPQDRQFILSSKKLLLSDSGFYLCAWQQGSYGYTFGSGTRLTVV.

This chain links TRBV2 with TRBJ1-2, with a tentative D call TRBD1 (5 bases). V was shortened by 8 bases and J by 8 bases, with 15 bases between the two germline ends. The CDR3 covers 12 residues. From germline, CDR1 is SNHLY and CDR2 FYNNEI. The CDR3 bases are TGTGCCAGCTGGGACGACCTTCGGGGCTACACCTTC. This encodes CASWDDLRGYTF. The whole variable domain, filled in from reference TRBV2 and TRBJ1-2, reads EPEVTQTPSHQVTQMGQEVILRCVPISNHLYFYWYRQILGQKVEFLVSFYNNEISEKSEIFDDQFSVERPDGSNFTLKIRSTKLEDSAMYFCASWDDLRGYTFGSGTRLTVV.

A few counts support this clone. The chain recombines TRBV30 with TRBJ1-6; D call uncertain. The V gene's germline CDR1 is GTSNPN and CDR2 SVGIG (reference sequence). Trimming cost V 5 bases and J 4 bases, with 9 bases left between them. The CDR3 extends over 13 amino acids. The CDR3 sequence: CAWGRDYNSPLHF. The CDR3 DNA sequence: TGTGCCTGGGGACGGGATTATAATTCACCCCTCCACTTT.

This clone came up a few times. This sequence joins TRBV18 and TRBJ1-1, with D possibly matching TRBD1 (5 bases). In germline, CDR1 is KGHSH, CDR2 LQKENI. V was clipped by 3 bases and J by 4 bases, with 12 bases between them. The CDR3 sequence is 14 residues long. CDR3: CASSPLGGGTEAFF. The DNA of the CDR3 is TGTGCCAGCTCACCCTTGGGTGGGGGCACTGAAGCTTTCTTT.

This chain links TRBV9 with TRBJ1-2, with D possibly matching TRBD1 (5 bases). V dropped 3 bases and J dropped 5 bases, with 5 bases sitting between them. The CDR3 has 11 residues. Germline V gene data show CDR1 as SGDLS and CDR2 as YYNGEE. The CDR3 region has the DNA TGTGCCAGCAGCGAGGGGTATGGCTACACCTTC. It is translated as CASSEGYGYTF.

Details on this clone: Additional DNA sequences in this sample encode the identical CDR3. The genes are TRBV7-2 and TRBJ1-5; 8 nucleotides line up with TRBD1. The V gene end was trimmed by 6 bases and the J gene end by 3 bases; junction bases not matched to a gene: 7. CDR3 size: 15 residues. Germline values: CDR1 SGHTA, CDR2 FQGNSA. In DNA, the CDR3 is TGTGCCAGCAGTCTCGGACAGGGCTACAATCAGCCCCAGCATTTT. Translating it yields CASSLGQGYNQPQHF.

The V call is TRBV23-1, the J call TRBJ2-5, with D possibly TRBD1 on 6 matching bases. TRBV23-1 is recorded as an ORF, its role being uncertain. Trimming stripped 5 bases from V and 4 bases from J, with 20 bases between. The CDR3 consists of 16 residues. CDR3 coding DNA: TGCGCCAGCAGTAAAAAGAGTCGGGACATTGGAGAGACCCAGTACTTC. As protein: CASSKKSRDIGETQYF.

The chain combines TRBV9 with TRBJ2-5; 12 bases agree with TRBD2. Germline lookup yields CDR1 SGDLS and CDR2 YYNGEE. Unmatched junction bases numbered 2, after V lost 4 bases and J lost 4 bases. This CDR3 comprises 14 residues. The CDR3 sequence is CASSSGLAGETQYF. CDR3 sequence (DNA): TGTGCCAGCAGCTCGGGACTAGCGGGAGAGACCCAGTACTTC.

The rearrangement joins TRBV9 to TRBJ2-7; 7 nucleotides agree with TRBD1. This CDR3 has 14 residues. The germline CDR1 and CDR2 sequences are SGDLS and YYNGEE. V shed 4 bases, J shed 2 bases, and the junction held 6 bases outside the gene matches. In DNA form, the CDR3 reads TGTGCCAGCAGCCGCACGGGACAGACCTACGAGCAGTACTTC. Encoded protein: CASSRTGQTYEQYF.